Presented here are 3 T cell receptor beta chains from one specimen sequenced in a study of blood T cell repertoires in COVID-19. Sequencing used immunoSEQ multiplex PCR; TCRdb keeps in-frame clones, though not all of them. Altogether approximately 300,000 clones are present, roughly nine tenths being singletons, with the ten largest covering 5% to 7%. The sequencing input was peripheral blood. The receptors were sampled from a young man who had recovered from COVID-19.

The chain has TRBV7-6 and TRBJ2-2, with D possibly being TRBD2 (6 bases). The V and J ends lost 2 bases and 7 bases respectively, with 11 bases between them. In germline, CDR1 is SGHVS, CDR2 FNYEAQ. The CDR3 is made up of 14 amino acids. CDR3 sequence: CASSLNLAIGELFF. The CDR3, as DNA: TGTGCCAGCAGCTTAAACCTAGCGATCGGGGAGCTGTTTTTT. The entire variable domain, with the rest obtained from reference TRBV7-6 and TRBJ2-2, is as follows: GAGVSQSPRYKVTKRGQDVALRCDPISGHVSLYWYRQALGQGPEFLTYFNYEAQQDKSGLPNDRFSAERPEGSISTLTIQRTEQRDSAMYRCASSLNLAIGELFFGEGSRLTVL.

CDR3 in amino acids: CASGVGHWEEKLFF. CDR3 in DNA: TGTGCTAGTGGTGTGGGACATTGGGAGGAAAAACTGTTTTTT. The chain links TRBV12-5 to TRBJ1-4, with D maybe TRBD1 (6 bases). Trimming took 5 bases from V and 8 from J, leaving 15 bases between them. Looked up from germline, CDR1 is LGHNT and CDR2 is FRNRAP. The CDR3 runs 14 residues.

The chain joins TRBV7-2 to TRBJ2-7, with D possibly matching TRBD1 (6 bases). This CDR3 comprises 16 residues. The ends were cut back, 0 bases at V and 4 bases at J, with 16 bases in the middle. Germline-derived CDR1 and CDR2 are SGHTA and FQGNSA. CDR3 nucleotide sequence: TGTGCCAGCAGCTTAGCGGATCGCAGGGGCGGGTACGAGCAGTACTTC. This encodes CASSLADRRGGYEQYF.